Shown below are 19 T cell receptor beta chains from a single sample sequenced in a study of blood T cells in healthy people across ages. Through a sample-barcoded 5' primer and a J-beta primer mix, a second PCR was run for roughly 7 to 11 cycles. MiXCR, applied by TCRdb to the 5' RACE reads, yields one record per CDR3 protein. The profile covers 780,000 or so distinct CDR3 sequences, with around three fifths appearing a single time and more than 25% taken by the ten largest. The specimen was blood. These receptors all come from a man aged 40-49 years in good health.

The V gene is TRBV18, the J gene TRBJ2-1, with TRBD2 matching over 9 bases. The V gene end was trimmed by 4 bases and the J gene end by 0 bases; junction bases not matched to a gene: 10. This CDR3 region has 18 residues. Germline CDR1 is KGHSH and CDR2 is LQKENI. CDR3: CASSLISSGVSSYNEQFF. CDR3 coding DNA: TGTGCCAGCTCACTGATATCTAGCGGGGTCAGCTCCTACAATGAGCAGTTCTTC.

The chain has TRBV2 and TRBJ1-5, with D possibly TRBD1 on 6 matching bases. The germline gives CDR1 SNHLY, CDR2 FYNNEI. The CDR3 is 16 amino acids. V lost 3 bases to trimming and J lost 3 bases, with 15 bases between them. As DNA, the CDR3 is TGTGCCAGCAGTGAGGACAGTGTCGTTAACAATCAGCCCCAGCATTTT. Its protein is CASSEDSVVNNQPQHF.

CDR3 DNA sequence: TGTGCCAGCAGCGTAGTACAGGGGGCAGGCGAGCAGTACTTC. It specifies CASSVVQGAGEQYF. The chain joins TRBV9 to TRBJ2-7; TRBD1 aligns across 9 bases. This CDR3 is built from 14 residues. Germline V gene sequence: CDR1 SGDLS, CDR2 YYNGEE. J gave up 6 bases and V 0 bases, and 4 bases lay outside the gene matches.

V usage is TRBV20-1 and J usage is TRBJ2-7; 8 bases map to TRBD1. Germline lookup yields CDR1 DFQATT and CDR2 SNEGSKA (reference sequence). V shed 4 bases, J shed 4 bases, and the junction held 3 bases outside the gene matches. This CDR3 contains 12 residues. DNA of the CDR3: TGCAGTGCTAAACGGACAGGGTACGAGCAGTACTTC. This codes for CSAKRTGYEQYF.

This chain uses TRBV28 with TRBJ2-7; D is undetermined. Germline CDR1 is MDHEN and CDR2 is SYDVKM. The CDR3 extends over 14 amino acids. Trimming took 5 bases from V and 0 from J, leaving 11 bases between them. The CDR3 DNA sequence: TGTGCCAGCAGTGCGGAATTAGCCTCCTACGAGCAGTACTTC. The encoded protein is CASSAELASYEQYF.

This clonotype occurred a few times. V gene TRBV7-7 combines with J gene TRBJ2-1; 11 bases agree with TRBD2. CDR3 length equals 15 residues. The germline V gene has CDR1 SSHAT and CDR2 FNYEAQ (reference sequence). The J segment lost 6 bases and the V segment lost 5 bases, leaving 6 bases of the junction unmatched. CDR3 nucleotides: TGTGCCAGCAGCCGCGGACTAGCGGGCTCCAATGAGCAGTTCTTC. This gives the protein CASSRGLAGSNEQFF.

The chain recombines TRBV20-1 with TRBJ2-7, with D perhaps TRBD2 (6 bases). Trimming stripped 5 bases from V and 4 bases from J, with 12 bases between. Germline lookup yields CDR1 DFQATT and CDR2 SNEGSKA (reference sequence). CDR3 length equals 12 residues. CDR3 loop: CSALRTTYEQYF. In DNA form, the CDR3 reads TGCAGTGCTCTTAGGACTACTTACGAGCAGTACTTC.

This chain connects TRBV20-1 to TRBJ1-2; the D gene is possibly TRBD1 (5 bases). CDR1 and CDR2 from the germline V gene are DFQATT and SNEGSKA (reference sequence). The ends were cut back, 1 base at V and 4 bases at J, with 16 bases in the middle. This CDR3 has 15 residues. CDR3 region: CSARVEGKGGYGYTF. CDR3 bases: TGCAGTGCTAGAGTTGAGGGGAAAGGTGGCTATGGCTACACCTTC.

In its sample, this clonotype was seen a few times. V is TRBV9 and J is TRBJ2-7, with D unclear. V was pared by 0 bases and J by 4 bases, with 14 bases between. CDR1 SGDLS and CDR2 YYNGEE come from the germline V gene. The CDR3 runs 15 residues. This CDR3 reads CASSVDGGRAYEQYF. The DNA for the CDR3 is TGTGCCAGCAGCGTAGATGGCGGCCGGGCGTACGAGCAGTACTTC. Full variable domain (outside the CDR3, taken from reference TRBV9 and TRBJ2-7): DSGVTQTPKHLITATGQRVTLRCSPRSGDLSVYWYQQSLDQGLQFLIQYYNGEERAKGNILERFSAQQFPDLHSELNLSSLELGDSALYFCASSVDGGRAYEQYFGPGTRLTVT.

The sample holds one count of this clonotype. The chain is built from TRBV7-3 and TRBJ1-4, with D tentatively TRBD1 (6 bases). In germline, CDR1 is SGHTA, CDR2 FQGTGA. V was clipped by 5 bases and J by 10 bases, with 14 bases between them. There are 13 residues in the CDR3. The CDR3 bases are TGTGCCAGCAGCGACGGCGAGGGGGGAAAACTGTTTTTT. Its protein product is CASSDGEGGKLFF.

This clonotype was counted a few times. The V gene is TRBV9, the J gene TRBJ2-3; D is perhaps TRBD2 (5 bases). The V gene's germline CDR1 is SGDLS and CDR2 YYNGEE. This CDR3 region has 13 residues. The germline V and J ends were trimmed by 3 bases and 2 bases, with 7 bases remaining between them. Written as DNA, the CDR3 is TGTGCCAGCAGCGCGGGGAACACAGATACGCAGTATTTT. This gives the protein CASSAGNTDTQYF.

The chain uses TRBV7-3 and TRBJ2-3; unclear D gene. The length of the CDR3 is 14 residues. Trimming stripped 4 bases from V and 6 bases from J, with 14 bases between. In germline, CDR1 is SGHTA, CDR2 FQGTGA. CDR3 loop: CASSSTINADTQYF. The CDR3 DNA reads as TGTGCCAGCAGCTCCACGATCAATGCGGATACGCAGTATTTT. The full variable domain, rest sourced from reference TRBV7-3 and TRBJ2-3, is GAGVSQTPSNKVTEKGKYVELRCDPISGHTALYWYRQSLGQGPEFLIYFQGTGAADDSGLPNDRFFAVRPEGSVSTLKIQRTERGDSAVYLCASSSTINADTQYFGPGTRLTVL.

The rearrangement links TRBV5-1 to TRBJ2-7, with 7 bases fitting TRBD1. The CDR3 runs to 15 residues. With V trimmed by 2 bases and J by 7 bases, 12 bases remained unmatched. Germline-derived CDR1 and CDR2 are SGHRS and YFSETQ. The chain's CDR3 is CASSFYRGSYNEQYF. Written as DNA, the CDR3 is TGCGCCAGCAGCTTTTACAGGGGTTCCTACAATGAGCAGTACTTC.

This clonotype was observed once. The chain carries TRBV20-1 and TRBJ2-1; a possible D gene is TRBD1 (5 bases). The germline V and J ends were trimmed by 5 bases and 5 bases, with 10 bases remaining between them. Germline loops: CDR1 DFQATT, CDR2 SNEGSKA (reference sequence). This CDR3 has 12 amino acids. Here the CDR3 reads CSAPDRDNEQFF. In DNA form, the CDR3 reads TGCAGTGCTCCCGACAGAGACAATGAGCAGTTCTTC.

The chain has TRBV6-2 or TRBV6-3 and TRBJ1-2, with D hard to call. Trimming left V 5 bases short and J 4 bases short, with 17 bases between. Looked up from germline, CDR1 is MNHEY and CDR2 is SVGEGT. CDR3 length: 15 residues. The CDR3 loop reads CASSNGNGGTYGYTF. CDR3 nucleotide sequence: TGTGCCAGCAGTAATGGGAACGGAGGAACCTATGGCTACACCTTC.

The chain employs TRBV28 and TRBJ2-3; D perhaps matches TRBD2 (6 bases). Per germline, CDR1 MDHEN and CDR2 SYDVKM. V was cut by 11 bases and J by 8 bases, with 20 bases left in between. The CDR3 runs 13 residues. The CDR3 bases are TGTGCCTGCCAAGCGGGCGGAGAGGGTACGCAGTATTTT. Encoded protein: CACQAGGEGTQYF. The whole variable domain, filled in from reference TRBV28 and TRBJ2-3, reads DVKVTQSSRYLVKRTGEKVFLECVQDMDHENMFWYRQDPGLGLRLIYFSYDVKMKEKGDIPEGYSVSREKKERFSLILESASTNQTSMYLCACQAGGEGTQYFGPGTRLTVL.

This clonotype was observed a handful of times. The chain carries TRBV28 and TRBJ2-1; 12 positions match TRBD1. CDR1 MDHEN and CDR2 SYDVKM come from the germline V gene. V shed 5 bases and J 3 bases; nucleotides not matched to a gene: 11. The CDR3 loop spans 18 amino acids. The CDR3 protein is CASSPAPGQGAGYNEQFF. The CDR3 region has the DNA TGTGCCAGCAGTCCCGCTCCGGGACAGGGGGCCGGCTACAATGAGCAGTTCTTC.

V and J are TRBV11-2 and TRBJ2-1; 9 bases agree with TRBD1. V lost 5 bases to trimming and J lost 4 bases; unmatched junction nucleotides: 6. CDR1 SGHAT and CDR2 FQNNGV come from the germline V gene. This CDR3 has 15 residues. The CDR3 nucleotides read TGTGCCAGCAGCCCAACGGGACAGGGATACAATGAGCAGTTCTTC. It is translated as CASSPTGQGYNEQFF.

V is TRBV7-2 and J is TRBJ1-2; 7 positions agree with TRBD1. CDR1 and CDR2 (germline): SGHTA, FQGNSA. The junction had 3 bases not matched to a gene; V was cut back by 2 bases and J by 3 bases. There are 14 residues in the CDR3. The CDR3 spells CASSLQGDDYGYTF. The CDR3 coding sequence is TGTGCCAGCAGCTTACAGGGGGACGACTATGGCTACACCTTC.